The rows below give T cell receptor beta chains drawn from one sample of a study of beta chain features in type 1 diabetes. Here immunoSEQ multiplex PCR was the method, and the copy in TCRdb shows in-frame clones only, minus some. The sample carries approximately 600,000 clones, roughly 12% recorded once. The sequenced sample was naive CD4+ T cells from blood. Source of these receptors: a young man with type 1 diabetes. CDR3s include the opening cysteine and the closing phenylalanine or tryptophan. D genes are given only for firm matches. The size of a clone is reported for some rows only, either as once, few or many, or as a class for expanded clones.

D	V	J	size	CDR3	DNA
TRBD1	TRBV5-5	TRBJ2-3	few	CASSLLYQAGQGSTDTQYF	TGTGCCAGCAGCTTGTTGTACCAAGCGGGACAGGGAAGCACAGATACGCAGTATTTT
TRBD1	TRBV25-1	TRBJ1-6	few	CAIAGTGENSPLHF	TGTGCCATCGCCGGGACAGGGGAAAATTCACCCCTCCACTTT
TRBD2	TRBV28	TRBJ2-3	-	CASSLATSVNTQYF	TGTGCCAGCAGTTTGGCGACTAGCGTGAATACGCAGTATTTT
-	TRBV9	TRBJ2-7	few	CASSEDPRSYEQYF	TGTGCCAGCAGCGAGGACCCGCGGTCCTACGAGCAGTACTTC
-	TRBV11-2	TRBJ2-5	-	CASSAALAEETQYF	TGTGCCAGCAGCGCCGCCCTAGCAGAAGAGACCCAGTACTTC
-	TRBV19	TRBJ2-1	few	CASRKEGPANEQFF	TGTGCCAGTAGGAAAGAGGGACCCGCCAATGAGCAGTTCTTC
-	TRBV7-2	TRBJ2-2	few	CASSLEQGRTGELFF	TGTGCCAGCAGCTTAGAACAGGGTCGCACCGGGGAGCTGTTTTTT
TRBD1	TRBV18	TRBJ2-7	few	CASSAGTGDEQYF	TGTGCCAGCTCAGCCGGGACAGGGGACGAGCAGTACTTC
-	TRBV6-5	TRBJ1-2	-	CASRKQQNYGYTF	TGTGCCAGCAGAAAACAGCAGAACTATGGCTACACCTTC
-	TRBV6-1	TRBJ2-5	few	CASSEGRTRDGETQYF	TGTGCCAGCAGTGAAGGGCGAACTAGAGATGGCGAGACCCAGTACTTC
TRBD1	TRBV5-4	TRBJ1-2	few	CASTPGTANYGYTF	TGTGCCAGCACCCCCGGGACAGCTAACTATGGCTACACCTTC
-	TRBV5-1	TRBJ1-2	few	CASSLGLGPLVDGYTF	TGCGCCAGCAGCTTGGGTTTGGGGCCATTGGTGGATGGCTACACCTTC
-	TRBV6-4	TRBJ2-3	-	CASSDRGTASDTQYF	TGTGCCAGCAGTGACCGGGGGACAGCGTCAGATACGCAGTATTTT
TRBD1	TRBV7-2	TRBJ2-7	few	CASSFGRGFSYEQYF	TGTGCCAGCAGCTTTGGCAGGGGGTTCTCCTACGAGCAGTACTTC
-	TRBV6-1	TRBJ1-2	few	CASTLSLYGYTF	TGTGCCAGCACCCTCTCATTGTATGGCTACACCTTC
-	TRBV27	TRBJ1-5	-	CASSSGAHRASNQPQHF	TGTGCCAGCAGTTCGGGCGCCCACAGAGCCAGCAATCAGCCCCAGCATTTT
-	TRBV19	TRBJ2-5	few	CATTEGGQETQYF	TGTGCCACCACAGAGGGGGGGCAAGAGACCCAGTACTTC
TRBD2	TRBV5-8	TRBJ2-5	few	CASSGGDLAVEETQYF	TGTGCCAGCAGCGGGGGGGACCTCGCCGTGGAAGAGACCCAGTACTTC
-	TRBV28	TRBJ2-7	-	CATWGGPSSYEQYF	TGTGCCACTTGGGGGGGGCCGAGCTCCTACGAGCAGTACTTC
TRBD1	TRBV9	TRBJ1-1	-	CASSKGQGSTEAFF	TGTGCCAGCAGCAAGGGACAGGGGTCCACTGAAGCTTTCTTT
-	TRBV18	TRBJ2-3	few	CASSPGDTDTQYF	TGTGCCAGCTCACCCGGGGACACAGATACGCAGTATTTT
-	TRBV5-1	TRBJ2-3	few	CASSLAGTDTQYF	TGCGCCAGCAGCTTGGCGGGCACAGATACGCAGTATTTT
-	TRBV29-1	TRBJ2-3	few	CSVERGPQDTQYF	TGCAGCGTTGAAAGGGGACCTCAAGATACGCAGTATTTT
-	TRBV7-9	TRBJ1-2	few	CASSFDSYGYTF	TGTGCCAGCAGCTTTGACAGCTATGGCTACACCTTC
-	TRBV9	TRBJ2-2	-	CASSVSPAVGELFF	TGTGCCAGCAGCGTATCACCAGCAGTCGGGGAGCTGTTTTTT
-	TRBV25-1	TRBJ1-1	-	CASSEGKLDTEAFF	TGTGCCAGCAGTGAAGGGAAATTGGACACTGAAGCTTTCTTT
TRBD1	TRBV7-2	TRBJ2-3	few	CASSLGQGRTDTQYF	TGTGCCAGCAGCCTGGGACAGGGTCGCACAGATACGCAGTATTTT
TRBD1	TRBV6-6	TRBJ2-5	-	CASSPTGGQETQYF	TGTGCCAGCAGTCCGACAGGGGGCCAAGAGACCCAGTACTTC
TRBD1	TRBV19	TRBJ1-5	-	CASSPGTGTAINQPQHF	TGTGCCAGTAGTCCAGGGACAGGGACGGCTATCAATCAGCCCCAGCATTTT
-	TRBV19	TRBJ2-1	few	CASSALGGQFF	TGTGCCAGTAGTGCTCTGGGTGGGCAGTTCTTC
TRBD1	TRBV29-1	TRBJ1-1	few	CSVTGQGNTEAFF	TGCAGCGTTACGGGACAGGGAAACACTGAAGCTTTCTTT
-	TRBV29-1	TRBJ2-1	-	CSVDPGGHFTYNEQFF	TGCAGCGTTGACCCTGGGGGACACTTCACCTACAATGAGCAGTTCTTC
-	TRBV30	TRBJ1-5	few	CAWSPGTADFNQPQHF	TGTGCCTGGAGCCCAGGGACGGCCGACTTCAATCAGCCCCAGCATTTT
TRBD1	TRBV19	TRBJ2-7	-	CASRTGGLPSEQYF	TGTGCCAGTAGGACAGGGGGCCTCCCCTCCGAGCAGTACTTC
-	TRBV10-3	TRBJ2-6	few	CAGGGSGANVLTF	TGTGCCGGAGGGGGGTCTGGGGCCAACGTCCTGACTTTC
TRBD1	TRBV10-3	TRBJ1-2	-	CAISETGQTGYTF	TGTGCCATCAGTGAGACGGGACAGACTGGCTACACCTTC
TRBD1	TRBV7-2	TRBJ1-6	-	CASSSPGGGSPLHF	TGTGCCAGCAGCTCACCAGGGGGGGGTTCACCCCTCCACTTT
-	TRBV5-1	TRBJ2-3	-	CASSLGSNTDTQYF	TGCGCCAGCAGCTTGGGTTCCAACACAGATACGCAGTATTTT
-	TRBV7-9	TRBJ2-7	-	CASSPSLGRGYEQYF	TGTGCCAGCAGCCCTTCCCTCGGCAGGGGCTACGAGCAGTACTTC
-	TRBV9	TRBJ1-6	-	CASSSRDVNSPLHF	TGTGCCAGCAGCTCCCGCGATGTTAATTCACCCCTCCACTTT
TRBD1	TRBV27	TRBJ1-2	-	CASSADRAPGVGYGYTF	TGTGCCAGCAGTGCTGACAGGGCCCCGGGTGTAGGCTATGGCTACACCTTC
-	TRBV2	TRBJ1-3	few	CASSEIGVSGNTIYF	TGTGCCAGCAGTGAAATCGGTGTCTCTGGAAACACCATATATTTT
TRBD1	TRBV11-2	TRBJ1-6	-	CASKDQGAGNSPLHF	TGTGCCAGCAAGGACCAGGGGGCTGGTAATTCACCCCTCCACTTT
-	TRBV11-2	TRBJ1-2	few	CASSLGVYGYTF	TGTGCCAGCAGCTTAGGGGTTTATGGCTACACCTTC
-	TRBV7-9	TRBJ1-5	-	CASGGYGQPQHF	TGTGCCAGCGGGGGGTACGGACAGCCCCAGCATTTT
-	TRBV12-5	TRBJ2-5	few	CASGLFGETQYF	TGTGCTAGTGGTTTGTTCGGAGAGACCCAGTACTTC
-	TRBV6-1	TRBJ2-3	-	CASRQQGSTDTQYF	TGTGCCAGCAGGCAACAGGGCAGCACAGATACGCAGTATTTT
-	TRBV28	TRBJ1-5	few	CASSLGAQYSNQPQHF	TGTGCCAGCAGTTTAGGGGCCCAGTATAGCAATCAGCCCCAGCATTTT